This paragraph covers one TCR beta chain sequence. The CDR3 covers 16 residues. Trimming took 5 bases from V and 4 from J, leaving 21 bases between them. Germline loops: CDR1 WSHSY, CDR2 SAAADI. This specimen belongs to a study of cytomegalovirus exposure and HLA in healthy donors. A multiplex PCR was run with 60 Vbeta primers and 13 Jbeta primers. Profiling relied on immunoSEQ multiplex PCR, and the TCRdb table lists in-frame clones only, not all of them. The sample carries nearly 110,000 clones, 70% to 80% recorded once. What was sequenced was PBMCs. The V gene is TRBV10-2, the J gene TRBJ2-7; D possibly corresponds to TRBD2 (7 bases). This TCR derives from a female donor in good health and CMV-seronegative. CDR3 DNA sequence: TGCGCCAGCAGTAGCGGGGAGGGGGAATCGAGGTACGAGCAGTACTTC. It encodes CASSSGEGESRYEQYF.